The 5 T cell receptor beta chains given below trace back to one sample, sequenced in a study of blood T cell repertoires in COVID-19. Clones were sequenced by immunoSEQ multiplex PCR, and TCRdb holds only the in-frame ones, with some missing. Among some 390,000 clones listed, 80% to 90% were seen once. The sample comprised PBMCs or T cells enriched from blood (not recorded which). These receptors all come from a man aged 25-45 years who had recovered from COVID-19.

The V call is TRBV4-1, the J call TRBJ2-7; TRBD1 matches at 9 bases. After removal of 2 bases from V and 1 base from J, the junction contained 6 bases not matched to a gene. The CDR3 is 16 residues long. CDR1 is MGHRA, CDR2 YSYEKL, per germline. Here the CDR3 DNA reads TGCGCCAGCAGCCAATCTCTGGGACAGGGTTCCTACGAGCAGTACTTC. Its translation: CASSQSLGQGSYEQYF.

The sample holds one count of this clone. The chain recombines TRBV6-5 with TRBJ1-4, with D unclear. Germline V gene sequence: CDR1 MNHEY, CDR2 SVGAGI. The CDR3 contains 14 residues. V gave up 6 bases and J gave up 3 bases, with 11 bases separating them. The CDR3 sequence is CASRVGEANEKLFF. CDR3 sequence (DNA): TGTGCCAGCAGGGTTGGAGAGGCTAATGAAAAACTGTTTTTT.

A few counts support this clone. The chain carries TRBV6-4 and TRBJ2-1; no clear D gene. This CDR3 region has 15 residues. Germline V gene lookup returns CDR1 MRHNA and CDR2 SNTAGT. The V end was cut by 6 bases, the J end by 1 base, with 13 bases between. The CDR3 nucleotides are TGTGCCAGCAGCCTTACCCCCAGGTCCTACAATGAGCAGTTCTTC. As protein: CASSLTPRSYNEQFF.

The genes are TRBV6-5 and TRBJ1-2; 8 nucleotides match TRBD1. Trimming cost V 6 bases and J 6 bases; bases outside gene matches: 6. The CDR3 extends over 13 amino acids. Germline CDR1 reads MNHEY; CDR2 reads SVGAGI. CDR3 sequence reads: CASRPFRGHGYTF. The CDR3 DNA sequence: TGTGCCAGCAGACCCTTCAGGGGGCATGGCTACACCTTC.

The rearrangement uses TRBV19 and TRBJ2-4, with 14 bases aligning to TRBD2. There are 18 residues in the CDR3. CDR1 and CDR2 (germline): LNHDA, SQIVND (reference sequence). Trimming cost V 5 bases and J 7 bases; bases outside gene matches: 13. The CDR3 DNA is TGTGCCAGTAGTTCGAGACTAGCGGGAGGGCCGGATCTGAACATTCAGTACTTC. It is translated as CASSSRLAGGPDLNIQYF. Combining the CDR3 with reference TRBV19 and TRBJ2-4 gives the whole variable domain DGGITQSPKYLFRKEGQNVTLSCEQNLNHDAMYWYRQDPGQGLRLIYYSQIVNDFQKGDIAEGYSVSREKKESFPLTVTSAQKNPTAFYLCASSSRLAGGPDLNIQYFGAGTRLSVL.